This T cell receptor (beta chain) comes out of a study of blood T cell repertoires in COVID-19. At the level of the study: From the United States, Italy and Spain came samples of acute and convalescent COVID-19.

The V gene end was trimmed by 0 bases and the J gene end by 3 bases; junction bases not matched to a gene: 11. Germline V gives CDR1 SGHNT, CDR2 YYREEE (reference sequence). This CDR3 is built from 17 residues. As processed by the authors: Estimation of nucleated cell counts was performed using reference gene primer amplification. The data were produced by immunoSEQ multiplex PCR, yet TCRdb's version contains in-frame clones alone and is incomplete. V and J calls and clone size are as listed in that table; D and trimming were resolved from the DNA. The sample includes about 230,000 clones, 75% to 85% of them seen just once. It was during active infection that Seattle patients were enrolled and then longitudinally followed.

This chain connects TRBV5-4 to TRBJ2-5; 7 positions match TRBD2. The sequenced material came from peripheral blood. This TCR was recovered from a woman in her 30s with COVID-19, enrolled during active disease. The CDR3 reads CASSLEQWDYGKETQYF. The CDR3 region has the DNA TGTGCCAGCAGCTTGGAACAGTGGGACTACGGAAAAGAGACCCAGTACTTC.